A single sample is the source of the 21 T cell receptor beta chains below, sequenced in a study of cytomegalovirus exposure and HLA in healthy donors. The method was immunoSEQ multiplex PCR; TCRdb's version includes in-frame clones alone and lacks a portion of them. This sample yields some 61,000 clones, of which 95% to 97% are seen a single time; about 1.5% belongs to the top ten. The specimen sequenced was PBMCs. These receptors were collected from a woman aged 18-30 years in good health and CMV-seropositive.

The CDR3 DNA follows: TGTGCCAGCAGCCCTCAAGCGGGAGTAAGCGGTACGCAGTATTTT. This codes for CASSPQAGVSGTQYF. The chain has TRBV5-4 and TRBJ2-3; 8 positions match TRBD2. CDR1 is SGHNT, CDR2 YYREEE, per germline (reference sequence). This CDR3 has 15 residues. Germline trimming cut 4 bases from V and 8 bases from J; bases unmatched to any gene: 12.

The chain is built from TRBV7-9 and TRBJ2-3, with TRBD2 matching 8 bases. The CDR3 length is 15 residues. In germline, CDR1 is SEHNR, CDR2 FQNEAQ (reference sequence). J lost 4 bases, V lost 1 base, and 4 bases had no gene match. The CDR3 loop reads CASSLEAGAPDTQYF. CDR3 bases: TGTGCCAGCAGCTTAGAAGCGGGAGCGCCAGATACGCAGTATTTT.

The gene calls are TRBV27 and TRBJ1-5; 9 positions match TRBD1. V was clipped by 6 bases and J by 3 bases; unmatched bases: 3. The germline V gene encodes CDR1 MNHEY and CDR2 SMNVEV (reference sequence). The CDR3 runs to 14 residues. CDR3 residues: CASRTQGANQPQHF. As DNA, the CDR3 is TGTGCCAGCAGGACACAGGGGGCCAATCAGCCCCAGCATTTT.

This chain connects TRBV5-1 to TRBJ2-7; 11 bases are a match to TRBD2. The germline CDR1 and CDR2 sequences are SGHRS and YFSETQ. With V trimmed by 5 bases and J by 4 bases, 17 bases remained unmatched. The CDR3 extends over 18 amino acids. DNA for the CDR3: TGCGCCAGCAGGGGAGCGGGTGCGGGGACTAGCGGACCTTACGAGCAGTACTTC. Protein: CASRGAGAGTSGPYEQYF.

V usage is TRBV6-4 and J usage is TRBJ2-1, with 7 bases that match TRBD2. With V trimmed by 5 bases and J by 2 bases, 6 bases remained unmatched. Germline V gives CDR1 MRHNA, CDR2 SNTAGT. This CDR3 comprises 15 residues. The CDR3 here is CASSIASGPYNEQFF. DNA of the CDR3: TGTGCCAGCAGTATAGCTAGCGGACCCTACAATGAGCAGTTCTTC.

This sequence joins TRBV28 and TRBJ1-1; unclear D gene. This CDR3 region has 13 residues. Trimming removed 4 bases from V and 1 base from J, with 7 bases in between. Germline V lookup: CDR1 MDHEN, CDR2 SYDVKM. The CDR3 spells CASSSGRNTEAFF. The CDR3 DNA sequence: TGTGCCAGCAGTTCTGGGAGGAACACTGAAGCTTTCTTT.

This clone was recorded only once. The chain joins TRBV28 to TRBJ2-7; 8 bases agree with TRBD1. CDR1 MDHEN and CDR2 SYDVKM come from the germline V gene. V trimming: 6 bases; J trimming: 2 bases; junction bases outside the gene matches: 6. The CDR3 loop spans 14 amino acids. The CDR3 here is CASSLGQAAYEQYF. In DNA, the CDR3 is TGTGCCAGCAGCCTGGGACAGGCGGCCTACGAGCAGTACTTC. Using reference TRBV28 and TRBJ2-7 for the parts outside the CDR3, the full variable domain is DVKVTQSSRYLVKRTGEKVFLECVQDMDHENMFWYRQDPGLGLRLIYFSYDVKMKEKGDIPEGYSVSREKKERFSLILESASTNQTSMYLCASSLGQAAYEQYFGPGTRLTVT.

In DNA, the CDR3 is TGTGCCAGCAGTTACGGCGGCCGCGATGGAAACACCATATATTTT. Amino acid sequence: CASSYGGRDGNTIYF. The chain recombines TRBV6-5 with TRBJ1-3; D is ambiguous. V was trimmed by 2 bases and J by 3 bases, leaving 11 bases between them. This CDR3 contains 15 residues. Germline V CDR1 and CDR2: MNHEY, SVGAGI.

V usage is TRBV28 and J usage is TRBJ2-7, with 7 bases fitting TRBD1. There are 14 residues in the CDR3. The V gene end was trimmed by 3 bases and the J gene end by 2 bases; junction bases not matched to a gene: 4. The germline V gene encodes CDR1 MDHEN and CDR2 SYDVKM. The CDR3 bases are TGTGCCAGCAGTTTTATGGACAGGACCTACGAGCAGTACTTC. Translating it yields CASSFMDRTYEQYF.

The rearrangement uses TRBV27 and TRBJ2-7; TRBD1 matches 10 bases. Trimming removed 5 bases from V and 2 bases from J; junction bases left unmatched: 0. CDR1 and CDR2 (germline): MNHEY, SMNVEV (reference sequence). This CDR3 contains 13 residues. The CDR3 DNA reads TGTGCCAGCAGTGGACAGGGGGCCTACGAGCAGTACTTC. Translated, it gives CASSGQGAYEQYF.

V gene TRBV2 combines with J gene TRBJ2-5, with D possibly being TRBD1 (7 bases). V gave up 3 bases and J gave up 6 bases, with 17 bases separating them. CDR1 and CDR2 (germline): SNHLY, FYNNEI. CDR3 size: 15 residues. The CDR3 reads CASSEGRGVIKTQYF. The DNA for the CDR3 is TGTGCCAGCAGTGAGGGCAGGGGGGTGATTAAGACCCAGTACTTC.

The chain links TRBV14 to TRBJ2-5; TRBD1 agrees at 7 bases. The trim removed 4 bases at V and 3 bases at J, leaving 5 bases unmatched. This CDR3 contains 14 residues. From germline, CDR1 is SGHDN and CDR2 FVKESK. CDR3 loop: CASSLDRAEETQYF. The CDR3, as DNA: TGTGCCAGCAGCCTTGACAGGGCAGAAGAGACCCAGTACTTC.

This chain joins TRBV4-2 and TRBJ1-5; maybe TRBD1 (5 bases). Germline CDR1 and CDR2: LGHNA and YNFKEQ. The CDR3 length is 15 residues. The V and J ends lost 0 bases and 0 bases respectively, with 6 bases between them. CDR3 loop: CASSQEGDSNQPQHF. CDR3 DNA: TGTGCCAGCAGCCAAGAAGGGGATAGCAATCAGCCCCAGCATTTT.

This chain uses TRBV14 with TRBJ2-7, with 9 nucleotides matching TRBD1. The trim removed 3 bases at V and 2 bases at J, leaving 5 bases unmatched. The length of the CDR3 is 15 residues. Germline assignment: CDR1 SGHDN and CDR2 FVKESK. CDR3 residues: CASSQPGQGTYEQYF. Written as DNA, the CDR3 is TGTGCCAGCAGCCAGCCGGGACAGGGCACCTACGAGCAGTACTTC.

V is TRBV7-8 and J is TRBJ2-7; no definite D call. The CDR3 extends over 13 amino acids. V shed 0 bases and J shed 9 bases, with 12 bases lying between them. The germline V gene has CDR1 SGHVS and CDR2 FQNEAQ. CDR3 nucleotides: TGTGCCAGCAGCTTAGCCACCGGCTCAGGGCAGTACTTC. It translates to CASSLATGSGQYF.

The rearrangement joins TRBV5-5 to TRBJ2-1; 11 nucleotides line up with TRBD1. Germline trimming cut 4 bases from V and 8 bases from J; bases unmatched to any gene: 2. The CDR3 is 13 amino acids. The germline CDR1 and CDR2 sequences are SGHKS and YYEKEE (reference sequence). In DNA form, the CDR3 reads TGTGCCAGCAGCACGGACAGGGGGCATGAGCAGTTCTTC. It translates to CASSTDRGHEQFF.

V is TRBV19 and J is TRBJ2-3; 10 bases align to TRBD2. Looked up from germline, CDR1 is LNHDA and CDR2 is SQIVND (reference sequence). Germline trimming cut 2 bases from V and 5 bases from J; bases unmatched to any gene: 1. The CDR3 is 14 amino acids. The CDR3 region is CASSILAGVDTQYF. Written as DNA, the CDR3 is TGTGCCAGTAGTATACTAGCGGGAGTAGATACGCAGTATTTT.

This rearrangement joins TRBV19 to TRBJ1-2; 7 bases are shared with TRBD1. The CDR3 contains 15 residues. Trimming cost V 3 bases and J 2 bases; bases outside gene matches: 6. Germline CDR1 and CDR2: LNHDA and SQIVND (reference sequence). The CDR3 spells CASSIGQAPNYGYTF. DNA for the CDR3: TGTGCCAGTAGTATCGGACAGGCTCCGAACTATGGCTACACCTTC.

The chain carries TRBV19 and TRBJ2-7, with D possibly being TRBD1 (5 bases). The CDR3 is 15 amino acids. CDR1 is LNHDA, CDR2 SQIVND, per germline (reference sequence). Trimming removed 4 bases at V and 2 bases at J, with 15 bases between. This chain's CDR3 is CASSTTKLTAYEQYF. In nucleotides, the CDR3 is TGTGCCAGTAGTACTACTAAGCTGACAGCCTACGAGCAGTACTTC.

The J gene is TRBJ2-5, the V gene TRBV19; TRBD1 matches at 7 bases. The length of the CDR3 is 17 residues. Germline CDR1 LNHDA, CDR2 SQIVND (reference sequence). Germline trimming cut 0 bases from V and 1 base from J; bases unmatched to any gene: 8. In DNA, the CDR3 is TGTGCCAGTAGTATAGATCATCTAACAGGGGTCCAAGAGACCCAGTACTTC. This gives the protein CASSIDHLTGVQETQYF.

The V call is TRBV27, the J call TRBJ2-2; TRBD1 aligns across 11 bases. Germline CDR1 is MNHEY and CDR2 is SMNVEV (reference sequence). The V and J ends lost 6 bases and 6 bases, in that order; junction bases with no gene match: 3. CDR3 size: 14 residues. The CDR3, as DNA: TGTGCCAGCAGGGACAGGGGGCGGTCCGGGGAGCTGTTTTTT. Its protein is CASRDRGRSGELFF.